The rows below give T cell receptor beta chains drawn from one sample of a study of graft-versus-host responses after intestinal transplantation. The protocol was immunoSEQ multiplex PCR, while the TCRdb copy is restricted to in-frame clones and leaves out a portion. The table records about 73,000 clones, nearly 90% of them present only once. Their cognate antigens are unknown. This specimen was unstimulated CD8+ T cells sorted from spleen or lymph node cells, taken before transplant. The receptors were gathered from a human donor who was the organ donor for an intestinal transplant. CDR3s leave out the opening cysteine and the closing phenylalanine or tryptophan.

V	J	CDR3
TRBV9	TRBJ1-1	ASSHPQGRAATEAF
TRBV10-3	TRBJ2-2	AIIPLPNTGELF
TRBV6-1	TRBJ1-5	ASSGGQGGQPQH
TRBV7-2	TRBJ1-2	ASSLAGARGYT
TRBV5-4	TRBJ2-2	ASSPTQGPNTGELF
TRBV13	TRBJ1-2	ASSPTRYPVLYGYT
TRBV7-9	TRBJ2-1	ASSLLGDEQF
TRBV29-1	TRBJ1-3	SVETGRSGNTIY
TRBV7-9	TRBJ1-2	ASSSGTGTLSPGYT
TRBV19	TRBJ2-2	ASIHTGTGELF
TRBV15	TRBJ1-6	ATSPFRDGNSPLH
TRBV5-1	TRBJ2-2	ASSFPGQGPDTGELF